The sequence of this T cell receptor beta chain was determined in a study of shared clonotypes between healthy human individuals (dated by TCRdb to the early 2020s). A note on the overall study: Three men and a couple of women, aged 18 to 49 years, made up the cohort. For each donor, CD4 naive and CD4 memory were each given three plates, CD8 naive was given two plates, and CD8 memory was given one plate. To estimate repertoire size and how much clonotype sharing occurs between individuals, the study deeply sequenced the blood TCR repertoires of 4 to 6 healthy adults. To increase sequencing depth and limit assay-specific biases, TCR repertoire library preparation and sequencing were carried out by different laboratories using diverse techniques. Leukapheresis yielded between about 0.85 and 9.5 billion PBMCs per donor. Results the study describes overall, beyond this receptor: Estimated clonotype richness was generally larger for naive than for memory subsets. Clonotypes shared by all four sorted-subset donors showed higher generation probabilities than non-shared clonotypes. The genetic and exposure-history diversity represented was limited by the small number of donors. Incomplete sequencing was indicated by rarefaction of sorted-subset datasets, despite the large sequencing depth. About 5% of naive CD4, 3.5% of naive CD8, about 2.1% of memory CD4, and over 0.35% of memory CD8 clonotypes were shared across a few donors. Sampling was limited to blood, and TCR repertoires in tissue likely differ from TCR repertoires in blood. Based on pairwise subsampling, the degree of clonotype sharing among donors was expected to be affected by sequencing depth.

On this clone: Its specific antigen is unknown. Base-call qualities are not available, and no considerably larger clone is one nucleotide away.

For the CD8 naive samples, CD45RO-negative cells were positively selected for CCR7, yielding a CD45RA+CCR7+ population from which TemRA cells were excluded. Healthy HIV-negative adults with no recently reported acute infections or vaccinations were included as donors. Every donor was a Caucasian adult residing in Nashville, Tennessee, USA. Blood was obtained by leukapheresis, after which PBMCs were separated by Ficoll-Histopaque density gradient centrifugation and cryopreserved in liquid nitrogen vapor phase. Purity and quantity of every magnetically sorted T cell population were checked by analytical flow cytometry. Each sorted fraction had its genomic DNA isolated and then quantified by UV absorbance on a Nanodrop 2000c. Using the deep immunoSEQ assay, multiplex PCR amplified TCR CDR3 regions from genomic DNA. For each cell subset, the extracted genomic DNA was distributed evenly across all wells of several immunoSEQ 96-well plates, and each plate served as one replicate. For sorted subsets, roughly 0.2 ug genomic DNA, equal to 25,000 to 35,000 T cell genomes, was loaded into each replicate PCR. Purified libraries were quantified with a Qubit 3.0 fluorometer, sized on a Bioanalyzer 2100, and re-quantified with the KAPA Library Quantification kit. Every immunoSEQ 96-well plate was sequenced on a separate single-read 150-cycle Illumina NextSeq 550 flow cell. Concerning the study's data processing: Because the immunoSEQ output held only junctional sequences and lacked quality scores, the filtering could not match the filtering applied to full-length reads. Sequences were annotated with PyIR, a Python wrapper for IgBLAST v1.9, using IMGT germline references to assign V/J genes and CDR3. Reads were filtered out if the reads had weak V/J assignments (E-value above 1e-6), no CDR3, stop codons, out-of-frame junctions, or ambiguous translated residues. V3J clonotypes were defined as sequences sharing an identical inferred V gene, J gene, and CDR3 amino acid sequence. To compute the percentage overlap between repertoires, the number of shared unique clonotypes was divided by the size of the smaller repertoire. RTK rarefaction, the Chao1 estimator, and Recon v2.1 estimates of unobserved clonotypes were used to assess repertoire richness. OLGA was used to compute generation probabilities for all TCRbeta clonotypes that the gDNA method yielded from a few donors. The table was pulled from immuneACCESS by TCRdb, which kept in-frame rearrangements only. Such tables lose some clones; where checked, under half of the loss comes from unresolved V genes, and the rest has no known cause. V and J calls and clone size are as listed in that table; D and trimming were resolved from the DNA. This sample lists about 2 million clones; roughly 95% were detected once. More than 0.9% of the sample is taken by the ten largest.

There are 14 amino acids in the CDR3, from cysteine to phenylalanine inclusive. Kept here is only the CDR3 DNA, which spans 42 bases and is read in frame from base 1. Per the germline V gene, SGDLS is the CDR1 and YYNGEE is the CDR2. The junction carries 12 bases between V and J, which are trimmed by 4 bases and 3 bases respectively. Recombination connected TRBV9 to TRBJ2-3; tentative D gene TRBD2, with 6 bases matching. This receptor was identified in a young man in good health. The sample taken for sequencing was naive CD8+ T cells sorted from blood. The cell subset or site label here, explained by the study, means: CD45RA+CCR7+. In nucleotide form, the sequence is TGTGCCAGCAGCACCTATGGGGGGACAGATACGCAGTATTTT. Its protein is CASSTYGGTDTQYF.